These T cell receptor beta chains were read from a single sample in a study of blood T cells in healthy people across ages. One entry per CDR3 protein results from TCRdb running MiXCR on the 5' RACE reads. This sample has 1.5 million to 1.8 million distinct CDR3 sequences, with roughly two fifths found just once. Specimen: blood. The receptor source for this set is a woman aged 18-29 years in good health. CDR3s include the opening cysteine and the closing phenylalanine or tryptophan. The D gene is left open where the match is weak. Rows may omit the clone size; those that give it use once, few, many or a size class.

v_gene: TRBV6-5; j_gene: TRBJ2-7; d_gene: NA; abundance: few; CDR3nt: TGTGCCAGCAAAAGAGGAAGGTCCTACGAGCAGTACTTC; CDR3aa: CASKRGRSYEQYF
v_gene: TRBV2; j_gene: TRBJ2-1; d_gene: NA; abundance: few; CDR3nt: TGTGCCAGCAGTGCCGTCTTACCGGGGAATGAGCAGTTCTTC; CDR3aa: CASSAVLPGNEQFF
v_gene: TRBV6-2/TRBV6-3; j_gene: TRBJ2-7; d_gene: NA; abundance: NA; CDR3nt: TGTGCCAGCAGTCCCGACAGGCCTACAAACGAGCAGTACTTC; CDR3aa: CASSPDRPTNEQYF
v_gene: TRBV7-8; j_gene: TRBJ2-4; d_gene: NA; abundance: NA; CDR3nt: TGTGCCAGCAGCCACATCCGGCCGGGACTCTACAATGAGCAGTACTTC; CDR3aa: CASSHIRPGLYNEQYF
v_gene: TRBV4-3; j_gene: TRBJ2-7; d_gene: NA; abundance: once; CDR3nt: TGCGCCAGCAGCCAACCGGGACGGAACAATGAGCAGTACTTC; CDR3aa: CASSQPGRNNEQYF
v_gene: TRBV4-2; j_gene: TRBJ2-7; d_gene: NA; abundance: few; CDR3nt: TGTGCCAGCAGCCAAGACGCGCCAAGCTCCTACAATGAGCAGTACTTC; CDR3aa: CASSQDAPSSYNEQYF
v_gene: TRBV12-3/TRBV12-4; j_gene: TRBJ1-1; d_gene: TRBD1; abundance: many; CDR3nt: TGTGCCAGCAGTCAGGACAGGGTTAACACTGAAGCTTTCTTT; CDR3aa: CASSQDRVNTEAFF
v_gene: TRBV15; j_gene: TRBJ1-2; d_gene: NA; abundance: few; CDR3nt: TGTGCCACCAGCAGAGATCGCGAACAGTCTCTCTATGGCTACACCTTC; CDR3aa: CATSRDREQSLYGYTF
v_gene: TRBV20-1; j_gene: TRBJ2-7; d_gene: NA; abundance: NA; CDR3nt: TGCAGTGGCTTCCTTTGCTACGAGCAGTACTTC; CDR3aa: CSGFLCYEQYF
v_gene: TRBV7-9; j_gene: TRBJ2-5; d_gene: TRBD1; abundance: NA; CDR3nt: TGTGCCAGCAGCTCCCCGGACAGGGTTAAGACCCAGTACTTC; CDR3aa: CASSSPDRVKTQYF
v_gene: TRBV6-5; j_gene: TRBJ1-2; d_gene: NA; abundance: NA; CDR3nt: TGTGCCAGCAGTGACTCAGGGTTCACCTATGGCTACACCTTC; CDR3aa: CASSDSGFTYGYTF
v_gene: TRBV7-2; j_gene: TRBJ2-2; d_gene: TRBD2; abundance: NA; CDR3nt: TGTGCCAGCAGCTTTGTACCGGGACTAGCGGGGACCGGGGAGCTGTTTTTT; CDR3aa: CASSFVPGLAGTGELFF
v_gene: TRBV5-1; j_gene: TRBJ2-3; d_gene: NA; abundance: NA; CDR3nt: TGCGCCAGCAGGGTAGGGACCAAACTCACAGATACGCAGTATTTT; CDR3aa: CASRVGTKLTDTQYF
v_gene: TRBV12-3/TRBV12-4; j_gene: TRBJ2-4; d_gene: NA; abundance: few; CDR3nt: TGTGCCAGCAGTGTTGGCCCCGGGGACATTCAGTACTTC; CDR3aa: CASSVGPGDIQYF
v_gene: TRBV3-1; j_gene: TRBJ2-2; d_gene: NA; abundance: many; CDR3nt: TGTGCCAGCAGCCAGGTGAACACCGGGGAGCTGTTTTTT; CDR3aa: CASSQVNTGELFF
v_gene: TRBV28; j_gene: TRBJ2-2; d_gene: NA; abundance: NA; CDR3nt: TGTGCCAGCAAGGGACACCATATATATGTCACCGGGGAGCTGTTTTTT; CDR3aa: CASKGHHIYVTGELFF
v_gene: TRBV6-1; j_gene: TRBJ2-1; d_gene: NA; abundance: NA; CDR3nt: TGTGCCATCAGTGAACGGAGCCTCCTCGCTAAGCAGTTCTTC; CDR3aa: CAISERSLLAKQFF
v_gene: TRBV7-9; j_gene: TRBJ2-1; d_gene: TRBD2; abundance: NA; CDR3nt: TGTGCCAGCAGCCGTACTGGGGGGGGCTACAATGAGCAGTTCTTC; CDR3aa: CASSRTGGGYNEQFF
v_gene: TRBV21-1; j_gene: TRBJ1-6; d_gene: NA; abundance: NA; CDR3nt: TGTGCCAGCAGGGAGTTGAGGAGCTCCTATAATTCACCCCTCCACTTT; CDR3aa: CASRELRSSYNSPLHF
v_gene: TRBV28; j_gene: TRBJ2-7; d_gene: NA; abundance: NA; CDR3nt: NA; CDR3aa: CASSFGEGSTTYEQYF